These 15 T cell receptor beta chains were sequenced from one sample in a study of CD8 T cells in ankylosing spondylitis. From the 5' RACE reads, TCRdb called clonotypes with MiXCR, one entry per CDR3 protein. The table includes under 55,000 distinct CDR3 sequences, roughly 7.3% detected once. Sequenced material: blood, either unsorted or a sorted T cell fraction (not recorded which). The origin of the receptors is a female donor with ankylosing spondylitis or in good health (not recorded which).

This clonotype was seen a handful of times. The V gene is TRBV7-9, the J gene TRBJ1-1, with D unclear. The V and J ends lost 10 bases and 1 base respectively, with 13 bases between them. The CDR3 has 13 residues. Germline V gives CDR1 SEHNR, CDR2 FQNEAQ (reference sequence). Here the CDR3 reads CAIVPPANTEAFF. CDR3 nucleotide sequence: TGTGCCATCGTCCCGCCAGCGAACACTGAAGCTTTCTTT.

The chain uses TRBV7-2 and TRBJ1-6; possible D gene TRBD1, 5 bases. Trimming took 1 base from V and 8 from J, leaving 9 bases between them. CDR3 length: 14 amino acids. The germline V gene encodes CDR1 SGHTA and CDR2 FQGNSA. The CDR3 loop reads CASSLGGRDSPLHF. In DNA form, the CDR3 reads TGTGCCAGCAGCTTAGGGGGACGGGATTCACCCCTCCACTTT.

The sample holds many counts of this clonotype. V usage is TRBV4-1 and J usage is TRBJ1-4, with TRBD1 matching 7 bases. Per the germline V gene, CDR1 is MGHRA and CDR2 is YSYEKL. The CDR3 consists of 16 residues. J was trimmed by 0 bases and V by 2 bases; bases with no gene match: 3. The CDR3 coding sequence is TGCGCCAGCAGCCAAAACACAGGGGCAACTAATGAAAAACTGTTTTTT. Residues: CASSQNTGATNEKLFF.

This clonotype was observed at least ten times. V gene TRBV20-1 combines with J gene TRBJ2-3; D gene uncertain. The CDR3 totals 12 residues. V was trimmed by 6 bases and J by 6 bases, leaving 13 bases between them. Germline V CDR1 and CDR2: DFQATT, SNEGSKA (reference sequence). CDR3 coding DNA: TGCAGTGCGAGCGATTCCACGGATACGCAGTATTTT. This sequence encodes CSASDSTDTQYF.

This clonotype was detected many times. The V gene is TRBV20-1, the J gene TRBJ2-3; tentative D call: TRBD2 (6 bases). The germline V and J ends were trimmed by 0 bases and 0 bases, with 10 bases remaining between them. Germline values: CDR1 DFQATT, CDR2 SNEGSKA (reference sequence). The CDR3 is 15 residues long. The CDR3 nucleotides are TGCAGTGCTAGAGATCTGAGCGGGAGCACAGATACGCAGTATTTT. Its translation is CSARDLSGSTDTQYF.

At least ten counts were recorded for this clonotype. The chain uses TRBV29-1 and TRBJ1-2; D ambiguous. The CDR3 runs 8 residues. Trimming left V 3 bases short and J 11 bases short, with 4 bases between. CDR1 SQVTM and CDR2 ANQGSEA come from the germline V gene. The CDR3 loop is CSVDRYTF. The CDR3 coding sequence is TGCAGCGTTGACCGGTACACCTTC.

This clonotype was recorded many times. The rearrangement links TRBV7-8 to TRBJ2-1; D gene uncertain. V gave up 7 bases and J gave up 4 bases, with 17 bases separating them. CDR3 length: 15 amino acids. Germline V gene lookup returns CDR1 SGHVS and CDR2 FQNEAQ. CDR3 region: CASTPDGRPYNEQFF. CDR3 bases: TGTGCCAGCACCCCGGACGGCAGACCTTACAATGAGCAGTTCTTC. The full variable domain, completed using reference TRBV7-8 and TRBJ2-1, is GAGVSQSPRYKVAKRGQDVALRCDPISGHVSLFWYQQALGQGPEFLTYFQNEAQLDKSGLPSDRFFAERPEGSVSTLKIQRTQQEDSAVYLCASTPDGRPYNEQFFGPGTRLTVL.

The table lists this clonotype with many counts. The chain employs TRBV12-3 or TRBV12-4 and TRBJ1-1; D is ambiguous. CDR3 size: 12 residues. The V and J ends lost 8 bases and 1 base respectively, with 8 bases between them. The CDR3 protein is CASCDENTEAFF. In DNA, the CDR3 is TGTGCCAGCTGCGATGAGAACACTGAAGCTTTCTTT.

Ten or more counts support this clonotype. V gene TRBV27 combines with J gene TRBJ2-7; unclear D gene. V shed 2 bases and J shed 8 bases, with 13 bases lying between them. The CDR3 runs 13 residues. Germline CDR1 and CDR2: MNHEY and SMNVEV (reference sequence). CDR3 protein: CASSLREASKQYF. CDR3 nucleotide sequence: TGTGCCAGCAGTTTACGCGAGGCCTCGAAGCAGTACTTC.

The table lists this clonotype with many counts. This sequence joins TRBV12-3 or TRBV12-4 and TRBJ1-2; TRBD1 matches at 7 bases. Unmatched junction bases numbered 12, after V lost 6 bases and J lost 2 bases. The CDR3 has 16 residues. CDR3 region: CASSPSWAGGNYGYTF. The CDR3 region has the DNA TGTGCCAGCAGCCCGTCATGGGCAGGGGGAAACTATGGCTACACCTTC.

This clonotype occurred many times. The genes are TRBV7-8 and TRBJ2-5; D remains unclear. Trimming left V 2 bases short and J 4 bases short, with 5 bases between. The CDR3 has 12 residues. CDR1 is SGHVS, CDR2 FQNEAQ, per germline. The CDR3 nucleotides are TGTGCCAGCAGCTTATTTTTAGAGACCCAGTACTTC. It yields the protein CASSLFLETQYF.

This clonotype was seen many times. This chain joins TRBV9 and TRBJ1-2, with 8 positions matching TRBD1. With 4 bases clipped from V and 4 bases from J, the junction kept 6 bases outside the gene matches. The CDR3 contains 14 residues. Germline lookup yields CDR1 SGDLS and CDR2 YYNGEE. CDR3: CASSPWTGTYGYTF. The CDR3 coding sequence is TGTGCCAGCAGCCCATGGACAGGGACCTATGGCTACACCTTC. Variable domain in full (rest from reference TRBV9 and TRBJ1-2): DSGVTQTPKHLITATGQRVTLRCSPRSGDLSVYWYQQSLDQGLQFLIQYYNGEERAKGNILERFSAQQFPDLHSELNLSSLELGDSALYFCASSPWTGTYGYTFGSGTRLTVV.

The V call is TRBV2, the J call TRBJ1-5; 7 bases are a match to TRBD1. This CDR3 has 13 amino acids. CDR1 and CDR2 (germline): SNHLY, FYNNEI. V shed 7 bases and J 4 bases; nucleotides not matched to a gene: 4. CDR3 residues: CASNRDSNQPQHF. Here the CDR3 DNA reads TGTGCCAGCAACCGGGACAGTAATCAGCCCCAGCATTTT.

In this sample, this clonotype turned up many times. The CDR3 is CATSRHTGGDQPQHF. CDR3 sequence (DNA): TGTGCCACCAGCAGACACACAGGGGGCGATCAGCCCCAGCATTTT. This chain links TRBV15 with TRBJ1-5, with 9 bases lining up with TRBD1. The CDR3 contains 15 residues. Germline V gene lookup returns CDR1 LNHNV and CDR2 YYDKDF (reference sequence). Losses at the gene ends were 2 bases for V and 5 bases for J; bases not matched to a gene: 4.

At least ten counts were recorded for this clonotype. V gene TRBV30 combines with J gene TRBJ2-3; D remains unclear. The germline gives CDR1 GTSNPN, CDR2 SVGIG (reference sequence). CDR3 length equals 17 residues. The V end lost 0 bases, the J end lost 1 base, and 17 bases lay between the germline ends. CDR3 residues: CAWSVLVKGIGTDTQYF. The CDR3 DNA follows: TGTGCCTGGAGTGTGTTGGTAAAGGGTATTGGCACAGATACGCAGTATTTT.